These 19 T cell receptor beta chains came from one sample sequenced in a study of spatial heterogeneity in lung cancer. Time point: blood at routine non-recurrence follow-up after resection. Each CDR3 protein gets one entry after TCRdb re-called the 5' RACE reads with MiXCR. The data contain 7,500 to 10,000 distinct CDR3 sequences, 20% to 25% of them singletons. Sample: PBMCs, taken at follow-up. Source of these receptors: a female donor with early-stage non-small cell lung cancer.

This chain uses TRBV6-1 with TRBJ2-1; D is ambiguous. From germline, CDR1 is MNHNS and CDR2 SASEGT. The germline V and J ends were trimmed by 9 bases and 10 bases, with 13 bases remaining between them. The CDR3 spans 11 residues. CDR3 sequence (DNA): TGTGCCAGTACCGACGTAGGCGAGCAGTTCTTC. The encoded protein is CASTDVGEQFF.

In its sample, this clonotype is medium-sized. The CDR3 loop reads CSASRLRGVYEQFF. The CDR3 region has the DNA TGCAGTGCTTCCAGACTGAGGGGAGTATATGAGCAGTTCTTC. This chain links TRBV20-1 with TRBJ2-1; D is perhaps TRBD1 or TRBD2 (5 bases each). Trimming took 5 bases from V and 8 from J, leaving 19 bases between them. The CDR3 contains 14 residues. The germline V gene has CDR1 DFQATT and CDR2 SNEGSKA (reference sequence).

By sample fraction, this clonotype is medium-sized. This chain links TRBV7-8 with TRBJ2-7; 7 bases match TRBD1. The CDR3 runs 18 residues. The V and J ends lost 2 bases and 6 bases, in that order; junction bases with no gene match: 19. The germline V gene has CDR1 SGHVS and CDR2 FQNEAQ. The CDR3 bases are TGTGCCAGCAGCTTACCCCGGCCTCGGGACAGACTATGGGGCGAGCAGTACTTC. It translates to CASSLPRPRDRLWGEQYF. The variable domain in full, completed from reference TRBV7-8 and TRBJ2-7, reads GAGVSQSPRYKVAKRGQDVALRCDPISGHVSLFWYQQALGQGPEFLTYFQNEAQLDKSGLPSDRFFAERPEGSVSTLKIQRTQQEDSAVYLCASSLPRPRDRLWGEQYFGPGTRLTVT.

The gene calls are TRBV5-1 and TRBJ2-1; 8 positions agree with TRBD2. This CDR3 spans 19 amino acids. In germline, CDR1 is SGHRS, CDR2 YFSETQ. V trimming: 0 bases; J trimming: 0 bases; junction bases outside the gene matches: 11. The CDR3 DNA reads as TGCGCCAGCAGCTTGGGGCCGAGCGGGAGCGCGCACTCCTACAATGAGCAGTTCTTC. It codes for CASSLGPSGSAHSYNEQFF.

This clonotype was found a few times. This chain joins TRBV29-1 and TRBJ2-6; 7 bases match TRBD2. The V segment lost 4 bases and the J segment 2 bases; nucleotides outside the gene matches: 5. This CDR3 is built from 15 residues. Per germline, CDR1 SQVTM and CDR2 ANQGSEA. This CDR3 is CSVVDGRTGANVLTF. In nucleotides, the CDR3 is TGCAGCGTTGTGGACGGGAGGACTGGGGCCAACGTCCTGACTTTC. The full variable domain, in which reference TRBV29-1 and TRBJ2-6 provide the parts outside the CDR3, is SAVISQKPSRDICQRGTSLTIQCQVDSQVTMMFWYRQQPGQSLTLIATANQGSEATYESGFVIDKFPISRPNLTFSTLTVSNMSPEDSSIYLCSVVDGRTGANVLTFGAGSRLTVL.

The rearrangement uses TRBV5-1 and TRBJ2-1; D may be TRBD2 (5 bases). The CDR3 consists of 14 residues. V shed 0 bases and J shed 8 bases, with 12 bases lying between them. Per the germline V gene, CDR1 is SGHRS and CDR2 is YFSETQ. In nucleotides, the CDR3 is TGCGCCAGCAGCTTGGGCGGGTCCAGCGATGAGCAGTTCTTC. Amino acids: CASSLGGSSDEQFF.

This clonotype was observed a few times. The J gene is TRBJ2-1, the V gene TRBV2; the D gene is possibly TRBD2 (7 bases). The CDR3 runs 15 residues. Looked up from germline, CDR1 is SNHLY and CDR2 is FYNNEI. Trimming removed 2 bases from V and 4 bases from J, with 12 bases in between. The DNA of the CDR3 is TGTGCCAGCAGTGAAATGAGGGGGGGATACAATGAGCAGTTCTTC. This translates into CASSEMRGGYNEQFF.

This sequence joins TRBV7-2 and TRBJ1-4; a weak D match, TRBD1 (5 bases). The CDR3 is made up of 14 amino acids. The V end was cut by 8 bases, the J end by 0 bases, with 10 bases between. Germline V gives CDR1 SGHTA, CDR2 FQGNSA. The CDR3 region has the DNA TGTGCCAGCCCCTGGGGCACAACTAATGAAAAACTGTTTTTT. Its translation: CASPWGTTNEKLFF.

DNA of the CDR3: TGTGCCAGCAGCCCGGGACTCCCCTCGCCAAATGAGCAGTTCTTC. It specifies CASSPGLPSPNEQFF. This sequence joins TRBV28 and TRBJ2-1, with D possibly being TRBD2 (6 bases). Trimming took off 6 bases at V and 7 bases at J, with 19 bases between the two ends. CDR3 length: 15 residues. Germline CDR1 reads MDHEN; CDR2 reads SYDVKM.

This clonotype was counted between two and nine times. The chain employs TRBV5-1 and TRBJ2-2; maybe TRBD2 (6 bases). The germline V gene has CDR1 SGHRS and CDR2 YFSETQ. This CDR3 comprises 13 residues. V was clipped by 7 bases and J by 4 bases, with 11 bases between them. The CDR3 sequence is CASRERSTGELFF. The CDR3 DNA is TGCGCCAGCCGGGAGAGAAGCACCGGGGAGCTGTTTTTT.

Comment on this clonotype: Its ends do not fully match the called genes, so a read error is possible. The V and J genes are TRBV19 and TRBJ2-2; perhaps TRBD2 as D (5 bases). This CDR3 contains 13 residues. The germline gives CDR1 LNHDA, CDR2 SQIVND (reference sequence). Written as DNA, the CDR3 is TGTGCCAGTAGTGTGCGGATCACCGGGGAGCTGCTTTTT. It codes for CASSVRITGELLF.

This clonotype was observed a few times. This rearrangement joins TRBV5-5 to TRBJ2-7; D is possibly TRBD1 (5 bases). Trimming removed 4 bases at V and 3 bases at J, with 11 bases between. Germline values: CDR1 SGHKS, CDR2 YYEKEE (reference sequence). The CDR3 is 13 amino acids. The DNA of the CDR3 is TGTGCCAGCAGCCCACAGGACAACTACGAGCAGTACTTC. This gives the protein CASSPQDNYEQYF.

The chain has TRBV5-1 and TRBJ2-2; TRBD2 is a possible D gene (6 bases). V lost 3 bases to trimming and J lost 4 bases, with 13 bases between them. The CDR3 runs 15 residues. Germline assignment: CDR1 SGHRS and CDR2 YFSETQ. The CDR3 sequence is CASSSYLGSTGELFF. In DNA form, the CDR3 reads TGCGCCAGCAGCTCCTACCTCGGGAGCACCGGGGAGCTGTTTTTT.

The V call is TRBV14, the J call TRBJ2-2; D is unresolved. Trimming pared 1 base from V and 11 bases from J, leaving 14 bases between. This CDR3 region has 14 residues. Germline V gene data show CDR1 as SGHDN and CDR2 as FVKESK. The CDR3 DNA is TGTGCCAGCAGCCAAGGTGAAGGAGAGTTTGAGCTGTTTTTT. This encodes CASSQGEGEFELFF.

The chain combines TRBV29-1 with TRBJ2-1; TRBD1 aligns across 7 bases. The CDR3 loop spans 13 amino acids. Germline assignment: CDR1 SQVTM and CDR2 ANQGSEA. V lost 3 bases to trimming and J lost 15 bases; unmatched junction nucleotides: 14. The CDR3: CSVESGTAKIAFF. The CDR3 bases are TGCAGCGTTGAGTCCGGGACAGCCAAAATTGCGTTCTTC.

By sample fraction, this clonotype is medium-sized. The rearrangement links TRBV5-1 to TRBJ1-2; D remains ambiguous. From germline, CDR1 is SGHRS and CDR2 YFSETQ. V was clipped by 0 bases and J by 8 bases, with 17 bases between them. This CDR3 has 15 amino acids. CDR3 loop: CASSLGNAGLEGYTF. CDR3 nucleotide sequence: TGCGCCAGCAGCTTGGGGAATGCGGGTTTGGAGGGCTACACCTTC.

This clonotype is medium-sized. This chain joins TRBV28 and TRBJ1-4; D gene unclear. The V end lost 4 bases, the J end lost 2 bases, and 11 bases lay between the germline ends. Germline-derived CDR1 and CDR2 are MDHEN and SYDVKM. The CDR3 extends over 15 amino acids. The CDR3 region has the DNA TGTGCCAGCAGTTCCCTCGGGGTCACTAATGAAAAACTGTTTTTT. Translating gives CASSSLGVTNEKLFF.

The chain links TRBV11-1 to TRBJ2-3; 11 bases match TRBD2. Germline V lookup: CDR1 SGHAT, CDR2 FQDESV (reference sequence). This CDR3 region has 15 residues. J gave up 4 bases and V 5 bases, and 5 bases lay outside the gene matches. The CDR3, as DNA: TGTGCCAGCAGCCCCCTAGCGGGAGGAGCAGATACGCAGTATTTT. Protein sequence: CASSPLAGGADTQYF. The full variable domain, in which reference TRBV11-1 and TRBJ2-3 provide the parts outside the CDR3, is EAEVAQSPRYKITEKSQAVAFWCDPISGHATLYWYRQILGQGPELLVQFQDESVVDDSQLPKDRFSAERLKGVDSTLKIQPAELGDSAMYLCASSPLAGGADTQYFGPGTRLTVL.

This clonotype is labeled as medium-sized. The chain employs TRBV19 and TRBJ1-1; 7 bases are shared with TRBD1. Germline values: CDR1 LNHDA, CDR2 SQIVND (reference sequence). This CDR3 comprises 13 residues. The J segment lost 6 bases and the V segment lost 6 bases, leaving 7 bases of the junction unmatched. This CDR3 is CASRGLGTAEAFF. As DNA, the CDR3 is TGTGCCAGTAGGGGATTAGGGACAGCTGAAGCTTTCTTT.